This TCR beta chain appears in the sequencing data of a study of blood T cell repertoires in COVID-19. Study at large: Samples of COVID-19 (acute and convalescent) were obtained from the United States, Italy and Spain. From T cells, B-cell-depleted T cells, or PBMCs came the material, which was cDNA or gDNA.

This clone was picked up one time. Authors' analysis steps: Amplification with reference gene primers provided the estimates of nucleated cell counts. The method was immunoSEQ multiplex PCR; TCRdb's version includes in-frame clones alone and lacks a portion of them. That table furnishes V, J and clone size, whereas the DNA furnished D and trimming. The sample holds around 180,000 clones, approximately 80% seen once. Germline values: CDR1 SGHNT, CDR2 YYREEE (reference sequence). CDR3 length equals 18 residues. V lost 5 bases to trimming and J lost 5 bases; unmatched junction nucleotides: 12. V gene TRBV5-4 combines with J gene TRBJ2-5; TRBD2 matches 16 bases. Material: peripheral blood. The sequence derives from a human donor in a cohort sampled during active COVID-19. The CDR3 DNA reads TGTGCCAGCAGTTCGGGACTAGCGGGGGGGCCCCAACGGGAGACCCAGTACTTC. This codes for CASSSGLAGGPQRETQYF.